Listed below are T cell receptor beta chains from one sample, sequenced in a study of radiotherapy plus CTLA-4 blockade in lung cancer. The repertoire was sequenced with immunoSEQ multiplex PCR; TCRdb's copy has only in-frame clones and lacks some. The data show around 82,000 clones, roughly 86% seen once. The sample here was peripheral blood, taken from a patient treated with radiotherapy plus ipilimumab. Receptors originate from a human donor with non-small cell lung cancer that progressed on radiotherapy plus ipilimumab. Both conserved end residues are part of each CDR3. A D gene is named only where the DNA matches it firmly. The listing skips clone size in some rows; elsewhere it reads once, few, many or a size class.

D	size	V	J	DNA	CDR3
TRBD1	NA	TRBV18	TRBJ2-7	TGTGCCAGCTCACCTCCCGGGACAGCCTACGAGCAGTACTTC	CASSPPGTAYEQYF
TRBD1	NA	TRBV11-2	TRBJ2-1	TGTGCCAGCAGCTTAGCTACAGGGGCGAATGAGCAGTTCTTC	CASSLATGANEQFF
NA	NA	TRBV18	TRBJ2-3	TGTGCCAGCTCACCGAACTACACAGATACGCAGTATTTT	CASSPNYTDTQYF
NA	NA	TRBV4-1	TRBJ1-4	TGCGCCAGCAGTATGTGGGCTAATGAAAAACTGTTTTTT	CASSMWANEKLFF
NA	NA	TRBV6-1	TRBJ2-3	TGTGCCAGCAGCCCAAACACAGATACGCAGTATTTT	CASSPNTDTQYF
NA	few	TRBV5-1	TRBJ1-1	TGCGCCAGCAGCTTGGAGGGTCGCACTGAAGCTTTCTTT	CASSLEGRTEAFF
NA	NA	TRBV5-1	TRBJ1-1	TGCGCCAGCAGCTTGGGTTCGAACACTGAAGCTTTCTTT	CASSLGSNTEAFF
NA	NA	TRBV7-2	TRBJ1-2	TGTGCCAGCAGCTTAGCGGTGGGGGGCTATGGCTACACCTTC	CASSLAVGGYGYTF
NA	NA	TRBV9	TRBJ1-5	TGTGCCAGCAGCGTGGGGCAGGGAGGGAATCAGCCCCAGCATTTT	CASSVGQGGNQPQHF
NA	NA	TRBV7-6	TRBJ2-3	TGTGCCAGCAGTCGAAAAAGCACAGATACGCAGTATTTT	CASSRKSTDTQYF
NA	NA	TRBV7-9	TRBJ2-1	TGTGCCAGCACCCTTAGACAGAAGGATGAGCAGTTCTTC	CASTLRQKDEQFF
TRBD1	NA	TRBV9	TRBJ1-5	TGTGCCAGCAGCGTGACAGGGTTGGGCAATCAGCCCCAGCATTTT	CASSVTGLGNQPQHF
NA	NA	TRBV4-1	TRBJ1-3	TGCGCCAGCAGCCAAGGACCGGCGAGCTCTGGAAACACCATATATTTT	CASSQGPASSGNTIYF
NA	NA	TRBV4-2	TRBJ1-5	TGTGCCAGCAGCCAAGACTCACAAAATCAGCCCCAGCATTTT	CASSQDSQNQPQHF
NA	NA	TRBV28	TRBJ1-1	TGTGCCAGCAGTTACTACAGGACTCTGGCGACTGAAGCTTTCTTT	CASSYYRTLATEAFF
TRBD1	NA	TRBV6-5	TRBJ1-6	TGTGCCAGCAGTGGGAAGGGACAGGGGTCGGAAGGCCTCCACTTT	CASSGKGQGSEGLHF
TRBD2	NA	TRBV2	TRBJ2-3	TGTGCCAGCAGTGAATGGGCTAGCGGGATCTCAGATACGCAGTATTTT	CASSEWASGISDTQYF
TRBD2	NA	TRBV2	TRBJ2-5	TGTGCCAGCAGTTGGGCTAGCGGGATCCAAGAGACCCAGTACTTC	CASSWASGIQETQYF
NA	once	TRBV11-1	TRBJ1-6	TGTGCCAGCAGCTTAGCTGATTGGGGGGCCTCACCCCTCCACTTT	CASSLADWGASPLHF
NA	once	TRBV25-1	TRBJ2-2	TGTGCCACCGTGGGGTGGGCCGGGGAGCTGTTTTTT	CATVGWAGELFF
NA	NA	TRBV5-5	TRBJ2-7	TGTGCCAGCAGCTTGGTGGGGGGCGGCGAGCAGTACTTC	CASSLVGGGEQYF
TRBD2	NA	TRBV18	TRBJ2-5	TGTGCCAGCTCACCTTCTTCGGTAGCGGGAGAGACCCAGTACTTC	CASSPSSVAGETQYF
NA	NA	TRBV4-3	TRBJ2-5	TGCGCCAGCAGCCAAGATTCCTGGGGGGAGACCCAGTACTTC	CASSQDSWGETQYF
NA	once	TRBV4-3	TRBJ1-1	TGCGCCAGCAGCCAAGGACATGGTAACACTGAAGCTTTCTTT	CASSQGHGNTEAFF
NA	NA	TRBV5-1	TRBJ2-2	TGCGCCAGCAGCTTGGGACAGGGACTCGCCGGGGAGCTGTTTTTT	CASSLGQGLAGELFF
TRBD1	NA	TRBV12-5	TRBJ2-2	TGTGCTAGTGGGGCAGGGGGTGACACCGGGGAGCTGTTTTTT	CASGAGGDTGELFF
NA	NA	TRBV5-4	TRBJ2-1	TGTGCCAGCAGCCCCCCAGGAGGACTGCAGTTGGGGGAGCAGTTCTTC	CASSPPGGLQLGEQFF
NA	NA	TRBV7-2	TRBJ1-2	TGTGCCAGCAGCTTAGGGTTCGGGGGGGCCCACTATGGCTACACCTTC	CASSLGFGGAHYGYTF
NA	NA	TRBV18	TRBJ1-5	TGTGCCAGCCCGCCCAATCAGCCCCAGCATTTT	CASPPNQPQHF
TRBD1	NA	TRBV2	TRBJ2-7	TGTGCCAGCAGTGAACGTCAGACAGGGGTCGACGAGCAGTACTTC	CASSERQTGVDEQYF
TRBD2	NA	TRBV30	TRBJ2-3	TGTGCCTGGAGGCTGGGACTAGTAGGGGCAGATACGCAGTATTTT	CAWRLGLVGADTQYF
NA	NA	TRBV6-5	TRBJ2-7	TGTGCCAGCAGTTGGGGGACATTCCCCTACGAGCAGTACTTC	CASSWGTFPYEQYF
NA	NA	TRBV27	TRBJ2-7	TGTGCCAGCAGTTTATCGTTCGGGGGTTCCTACGAGCAGTACTTC	CASSLSFGGSYEQYF
NA	NA	TRBV5-4	TRBJ2-5	TGTGCCAGCAGCAACCGGGACTCAAGAGAGACCCAGTACTTC	CASSNRDSRETQYF
NA	once	TRBV28	TRBJ1-4	TGTGCCAGCAGTTTAGGGCCGGGACAAGCATGGGAAAAACTGTTTTTT	CASSLGPGQAWEKLFF
NA	NA	TRBV27	TRBJ1-1	TGTGCCAGCAGTTTATACCAGATAAGCATAGGCACTGAAGCTTTCTTT	CASSLYQISIGTEAFF
TRBD1	NA	TRBV30	TRBJ1-1	TGTGCCTGGAGGATATCGGACAGGGTGGGTCCTGAAGCTTTCTTT	CAWRISDRVGPEAFF
NA	NA	TRBV27	TRBJ1-5	TGTGCCAGCAGTTTAGGGCAGGGAGGCCAGCCCCAGCATTTT	CASSLGQGGQPQHF
NA	NA	TRBV9	TRBJ1-1	TGTGCCAGCAGCCCCCAAGTCCAGACGAACACTGAAGCTTTCTTT	CASSPQVQTNTEAFF
TRBD1	NA	TRBV18	TRBJ2-3	TGTGCCAGCTCACCACCGACAGGGGGCGGCACAGATACGCAGTATTTT	CASSPPTGGGTDTQYF
NA	NA	TRBV6-5	TRBJ1-1	TGTGCCAGCAGTATGACAGGCATGAACACTGAAGCTTTCTTT	CASSMTGMNTEAFF
TRBD2	once	TRBV5-1	TRBJ2-3	TGCGCCAGCAGCGTAACTAGCGGCGTTGGCACAGATACGCAGTATTTT	CASSVTSGVGTDTQYF
TRBD2	NA	TRBV15	TRBJ2-7	TGTGCCACCAGCAGAGATCCTAGCGGGGGGGCCTACGAGCAGTACTTC	CATSRDPSGGAYEQYF
TRBD1	NA	TRBV18	TRBJ1-5	TGTGCCAGCTCACCACCGGGGGACAGGCCCCTTAATCAGCCCCAGCATTTT	CASSPPGDRPLNQPQHF
NA	NA	TRBV20-1	TRBJ1-1	TGCAGTGCTTGGGGGAACACTGAAGCTTTCTTT	CSAWGNTEAFF
TRBD1	NA	TRBV2	TRBJ2-5	TGTGCCAGCAGTATTTTCAGGGGGAGACAAGAGACCCAGTACTTC	CASSIFRGRQETQYF
NA	NA	TRBV10-3	TRBJ1-1	TGTGCCATCAGTGAAGGGCAGGGTCCTGAAGCTTTCTTT	CAISEGQGPEAFF
NA	NA	TRBV7-9	TRBJ2-1	TGTGCCAGCAGTTTAGGGGCTAGTTCCATGGATGAGCAGTTCTTC	CASSLGASSMDEQFF
NA	NA	TRBV7-6	TRBJ2-7	TGTGCCAGCAGCTTAGTAGGGGAAGGATACGAGCAGTACTTC	CASSLVGEGYEQYF
TRBD1	NA	TRBV11-2	TRBJ2-7	TGTGCCAGCAGCCCCCAGGGGGTGGGCTCCTACGAGCAGTACTTC	CASSPQGVGSYEQYF
TRBD2	NA	TRBV7-2	TRBJ2-3	TGTGCCAGCAGCTCAAGAGGGACTAGCGGGACAGATACGCAGTATTTT	CASSSRGTSGTDTQYF
NA	NA	TRBV10-3	TRBJ1-1	TGTGCCATCAAGGGCAGGGGAGACACTGAAGCTTTCTTT	CAIKGRGDTEAFF